Included here is one T cell receptor (beta chain) sequence, with context. Its antigen is still unknown. With 0 bases clipped from V and 5 bases from J, the junction kept 8 bases outside the gene matches. The CDR3 extends over 16 amino acids. Germline V CDR1 and CDR2: MNHEY, SMNVEV (reference sequence). The sample belongs to a study of CD8 T cells in ankylosing spondylitis. TCR beta libraries were made by quantitative 5'-RACE with molecular barcodes. Each CDR3 protein is one row after TCRdb ran MiXCR on the 5' RACE reads. The table shows some 85,000 distinct CDR3 sequences, with just under 9% occurring only once. General study findings and limits: Several highly homologous variants made up a TCR beta motif that seemed to typify ankylosing spondylitis blood. Previously reported in reactive arthritis synovial fluid and blood were some of the motif variants.

The sample was blood, either unsorted or a sorted T cell fraction (not recorded which). The sequence derives from a male donor with ankylosing spondylitis. The chain uses TRBV27 and TRBJ2-7; 9 positions agree with TRBD1. CDR3 nucleotide sequence: TGTGCCAGCAGTTTATCGACCGGGACAGGGTCCCACGAGCAGTACTTC. Translating gives CASSLSTGTGSHEQYF.